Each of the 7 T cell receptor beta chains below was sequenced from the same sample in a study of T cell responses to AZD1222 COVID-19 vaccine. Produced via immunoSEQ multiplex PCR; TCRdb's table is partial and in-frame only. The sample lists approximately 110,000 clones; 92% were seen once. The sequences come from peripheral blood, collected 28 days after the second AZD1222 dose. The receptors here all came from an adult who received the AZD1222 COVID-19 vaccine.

CDR3 sequence reads: CASSQSLRDEASNQPQHF. CDR3 coding DNA: TGTGCCAGCAGCCAAAGCTTAAGGGACGAGGCGTCCAATCAGCCCCAGCATTTT. V gene TRBV7-6 combines with J gene TRBJ1-5, with D possibly matching TRBD1 (5 bases). V lost 5 bases and J lost 3, with 23 bases in between. Looked up from germline, CDR1 is SGHVS and CDR2 is FNYEAQ. The CDR3 length is 18 residues.

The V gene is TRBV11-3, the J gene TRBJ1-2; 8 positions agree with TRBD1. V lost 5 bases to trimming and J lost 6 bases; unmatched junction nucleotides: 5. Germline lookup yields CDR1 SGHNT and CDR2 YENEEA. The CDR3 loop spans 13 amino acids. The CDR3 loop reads CASSLSGQDGYTF. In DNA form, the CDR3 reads TGTGCCAGCAGCCTTTCGGGACAGGATGGCTACACCTTC.

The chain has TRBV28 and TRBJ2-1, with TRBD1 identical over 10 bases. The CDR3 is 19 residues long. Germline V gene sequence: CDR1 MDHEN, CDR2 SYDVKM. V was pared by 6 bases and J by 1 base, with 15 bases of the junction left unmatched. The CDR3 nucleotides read TGTGCCAGCAGCAATTCTCCGGGACAGGGGACGGGATCCTACAATGAGCAGTTCTTC. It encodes CASSNSPGQGTGSYNEQFF.

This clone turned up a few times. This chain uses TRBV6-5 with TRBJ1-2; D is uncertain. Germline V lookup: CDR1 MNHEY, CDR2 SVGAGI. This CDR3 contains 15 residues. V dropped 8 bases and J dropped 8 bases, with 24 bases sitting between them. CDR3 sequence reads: CASAHPSLFGGGYTF. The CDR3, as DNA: TGTGCCAGCGCACATCCCTCTCTCTTCGGTGGAGGCTACACCTTC.

The CDR3 DNA follows: TGTGCCAGCAGTGACAGGGGGCGTGATAGCAATCAGCCCCAGCATTTT. It translates to CASSDRGRDSNQPQHF. This sequence joins TRBV6-4 and TRBJ1-5, with 7 bases matching TRBD1. With V trimmed by 2 bases and J by 0 bases, 4 bases remained unmatched. CDR1 is MRHNA, CDR2 SNTAGT, per germline. The length of the CDR3 is 16 residues.

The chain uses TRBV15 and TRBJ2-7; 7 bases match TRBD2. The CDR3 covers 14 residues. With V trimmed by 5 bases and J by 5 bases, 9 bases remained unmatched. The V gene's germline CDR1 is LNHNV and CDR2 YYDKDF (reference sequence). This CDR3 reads CATSGWAGENEQYF. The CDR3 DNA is TGTGCCACCAGCGGCTGGGCGGGAGAAAACGAGCAGTACTTC. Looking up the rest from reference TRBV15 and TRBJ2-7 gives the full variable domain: DAMVIQNPRYQVTQFGKPVTLSCSQTLNHNVMYWYQQKSSQAPKLLFHYYDKDFNNEADTPDNFQSRRPNTSFCFLDIRSPGLGDTAMYLCATSGWAGENEQYFGPGTRLTVT.

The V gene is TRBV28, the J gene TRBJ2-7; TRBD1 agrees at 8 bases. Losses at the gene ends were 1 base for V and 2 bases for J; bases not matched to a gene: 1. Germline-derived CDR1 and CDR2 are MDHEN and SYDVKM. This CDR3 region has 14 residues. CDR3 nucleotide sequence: TGTGCCAGCAGTTTATTACAGGGGGCCTACGAGCAGTACTTC. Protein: CASSLLQGAYEQYF.